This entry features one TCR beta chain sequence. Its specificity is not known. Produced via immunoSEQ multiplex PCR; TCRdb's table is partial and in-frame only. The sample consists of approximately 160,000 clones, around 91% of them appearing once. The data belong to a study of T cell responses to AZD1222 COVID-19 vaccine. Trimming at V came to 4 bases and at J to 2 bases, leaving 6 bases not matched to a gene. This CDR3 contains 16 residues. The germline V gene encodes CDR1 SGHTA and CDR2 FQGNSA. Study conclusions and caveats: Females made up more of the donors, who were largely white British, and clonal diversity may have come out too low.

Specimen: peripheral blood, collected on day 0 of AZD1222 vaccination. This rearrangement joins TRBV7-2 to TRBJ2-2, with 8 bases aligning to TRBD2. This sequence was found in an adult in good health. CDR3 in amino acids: CASSSQGLVNTGELFF. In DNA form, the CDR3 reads TGTGCCAGCAGCTCCCAGGGACTAGTAAACACCGGGGAGCTGTTTTTT.